One TCR beta chain is described in this entry. PCR amplification relied on 60 Vbeta primers (plus 13 Jbeta primers). TCRdb keeps only in-frame clones here, not all; method: immunoSEQ multiplex PCR. The repertoire has 90,000 to 120,000 clones, around 78% of them found once; the top ten carry around 7.8%. This record belongs to a study of cytomegalovirus exposure and HLA in healthy donors. Study-wide background: A previous analysis identified approximately 120 million unique TCR beta sequences derived from around 200 million T cells. Among the approximately 400 genotyped donors, more than 70% were placed in the Caucasian-associated ancestry cluster.

The V end lost 4 bases, the J end lost 3 bases, and 13 bases lay between the germline ends. The CDR3 loop spans 14 amino acids. Germline V gene data show CDR1 as MGHRA and CDR2 as YSYEKL. The TCR sequence derives from a man younger than 40 in good health and CMV-seronegative. The gene calls are TRBV4-1 and TRBJ2-7; D gene ambiguous. Sequencing used PBMCs. CDR3 in amino acids: CASSRAQPNYEQYF. CDR3 in DNA: TGCGCCAGCAGCCGGGCACAGCCCAACTACGAGCAGTACTTC.